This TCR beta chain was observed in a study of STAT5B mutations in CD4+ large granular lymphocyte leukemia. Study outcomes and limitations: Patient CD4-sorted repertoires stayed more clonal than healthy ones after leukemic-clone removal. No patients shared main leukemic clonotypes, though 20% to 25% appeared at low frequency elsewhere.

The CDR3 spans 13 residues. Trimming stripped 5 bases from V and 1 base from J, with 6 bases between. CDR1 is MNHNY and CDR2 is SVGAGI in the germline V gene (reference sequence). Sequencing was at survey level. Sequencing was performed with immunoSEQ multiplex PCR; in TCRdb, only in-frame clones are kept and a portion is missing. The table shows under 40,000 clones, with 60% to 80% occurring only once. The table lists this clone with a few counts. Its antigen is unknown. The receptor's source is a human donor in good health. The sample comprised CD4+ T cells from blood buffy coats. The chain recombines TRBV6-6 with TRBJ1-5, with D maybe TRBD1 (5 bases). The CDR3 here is CASSRDSNQPQHF. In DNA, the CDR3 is TGTGCCAGCAGTCGGGACAGCAATCAGCCCCAGCATTTT.